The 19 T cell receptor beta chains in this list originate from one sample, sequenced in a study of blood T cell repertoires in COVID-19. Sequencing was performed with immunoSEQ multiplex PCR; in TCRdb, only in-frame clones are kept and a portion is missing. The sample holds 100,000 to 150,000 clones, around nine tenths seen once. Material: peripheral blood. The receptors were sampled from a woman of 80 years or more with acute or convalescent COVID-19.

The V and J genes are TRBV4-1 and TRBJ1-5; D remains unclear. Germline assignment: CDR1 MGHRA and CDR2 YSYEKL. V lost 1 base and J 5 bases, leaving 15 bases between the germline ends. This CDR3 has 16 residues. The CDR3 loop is CASSQGQLRRDQPQHF. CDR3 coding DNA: TGCGCCAGCAGCCAAGGTCAGCTTAGGCGGGATCAGCCCCAGCATTTT.

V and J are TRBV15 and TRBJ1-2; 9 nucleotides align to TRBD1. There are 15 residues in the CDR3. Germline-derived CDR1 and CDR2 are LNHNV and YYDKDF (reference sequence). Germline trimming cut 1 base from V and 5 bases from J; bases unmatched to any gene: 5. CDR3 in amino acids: CATSRGGDRGYGYTF. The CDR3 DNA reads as TGTGCCACCAGCAGAGGGGGAGACAGGGGGTATGGCTACACCTTC.

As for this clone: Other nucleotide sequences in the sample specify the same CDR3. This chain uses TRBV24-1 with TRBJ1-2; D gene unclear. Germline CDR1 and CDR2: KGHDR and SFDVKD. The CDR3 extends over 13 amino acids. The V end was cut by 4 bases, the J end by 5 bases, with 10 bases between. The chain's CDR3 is CATSDSGNYGYTF. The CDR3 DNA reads TGTGCCACCAGTGACTCAGGAAATTATGGCTACACCTTC.

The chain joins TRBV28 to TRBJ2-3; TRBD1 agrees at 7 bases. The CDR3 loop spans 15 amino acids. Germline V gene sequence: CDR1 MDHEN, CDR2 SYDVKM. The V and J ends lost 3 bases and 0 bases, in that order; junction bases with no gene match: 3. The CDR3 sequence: CASSFGQESTDTQYF. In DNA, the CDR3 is TGTGCCAGCAGTTTTGGACAGGAGAGCACAGATACGCAGTATTTT.

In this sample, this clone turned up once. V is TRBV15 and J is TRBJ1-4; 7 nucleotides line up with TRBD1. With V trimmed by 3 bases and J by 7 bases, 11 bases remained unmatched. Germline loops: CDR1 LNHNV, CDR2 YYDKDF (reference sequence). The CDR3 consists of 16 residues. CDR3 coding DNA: TGTGCCACCAGCAGGGGGACGAGGGGGCAGAGTGAAAAACTGTTTTTT. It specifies CATSRGTRGQSEKLFF.

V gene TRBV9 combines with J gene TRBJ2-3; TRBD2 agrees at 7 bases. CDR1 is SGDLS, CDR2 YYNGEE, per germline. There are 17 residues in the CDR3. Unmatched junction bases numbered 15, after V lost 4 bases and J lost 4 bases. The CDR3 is CASSSALGSGTSDTQYF. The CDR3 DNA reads TGTGCCAGCAGCTCCGCCCTGGGGAGCGGGACCTCAGATACGCAGTATTTT.

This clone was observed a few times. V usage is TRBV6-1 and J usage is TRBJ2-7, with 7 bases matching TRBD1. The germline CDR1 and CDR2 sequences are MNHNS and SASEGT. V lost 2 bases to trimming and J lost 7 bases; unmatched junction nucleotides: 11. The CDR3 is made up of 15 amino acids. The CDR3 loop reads CASSEIPPPGGEQYF. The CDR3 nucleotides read TGTGCCAGCAGTGAAATCCCGCCCCCAGGGGGAGAGCAGTACTTC.

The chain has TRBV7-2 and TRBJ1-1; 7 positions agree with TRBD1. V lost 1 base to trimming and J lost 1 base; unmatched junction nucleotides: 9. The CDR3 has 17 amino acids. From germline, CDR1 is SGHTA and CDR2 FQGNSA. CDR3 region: CASSLGGGEFGNTEAFF. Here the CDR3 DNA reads TGTGCCAGCAGCTTAGGAGGGGGCGAATTTGGGAACACTGAAGCTTTCTTT.

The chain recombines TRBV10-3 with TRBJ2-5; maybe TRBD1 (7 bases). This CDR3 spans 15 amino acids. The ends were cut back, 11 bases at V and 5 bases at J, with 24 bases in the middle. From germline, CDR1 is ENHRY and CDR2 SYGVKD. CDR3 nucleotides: TGTGCCGCAGGAGGGGGCGCGAATCGTGCGGAGACCCAGTACTTC. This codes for CAAGGGANRAETQYF.

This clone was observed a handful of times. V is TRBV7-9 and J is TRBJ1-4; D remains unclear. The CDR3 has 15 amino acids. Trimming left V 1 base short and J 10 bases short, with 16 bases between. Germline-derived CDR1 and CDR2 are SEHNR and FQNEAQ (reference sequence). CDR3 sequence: CASSLEGGPTRKLFF. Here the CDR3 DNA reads TGTGCCAGCAGCTTAGAGGGAGGGCCGACGCGAAAACTGTTTTTT.

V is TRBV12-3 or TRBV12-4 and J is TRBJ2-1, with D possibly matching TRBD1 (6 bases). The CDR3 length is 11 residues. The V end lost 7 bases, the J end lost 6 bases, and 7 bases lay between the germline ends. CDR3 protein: CASKQGNEQFF. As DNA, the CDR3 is TGTGCCAGCAAACAGGGCAATGAGCAGTTCTTC.

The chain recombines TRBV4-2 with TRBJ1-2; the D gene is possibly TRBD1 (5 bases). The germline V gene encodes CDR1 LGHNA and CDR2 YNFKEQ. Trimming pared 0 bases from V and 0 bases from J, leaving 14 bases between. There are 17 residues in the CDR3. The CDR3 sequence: CASSQDLWGTANYGYTF. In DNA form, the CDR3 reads TGTGCCAGCAGCCAAGATCTGTGGGGCACCGCTAACTATGGCTACACCTTC.

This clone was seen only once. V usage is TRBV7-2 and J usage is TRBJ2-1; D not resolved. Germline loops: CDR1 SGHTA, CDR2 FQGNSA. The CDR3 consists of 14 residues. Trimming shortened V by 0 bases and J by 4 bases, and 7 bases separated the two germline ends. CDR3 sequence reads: CASSLASRYNEQFF. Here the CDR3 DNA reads TGTGCCAGCAGCTTAGCCTCGCGGTACAATGAGCAGTTCTTC.

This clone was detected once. CDR3 in DNA: TGTGCCAGCAGCCAATTACGGGGGGGAGATGGCTACACCTTC. Translating it yields CASSQLRGGDGYTF. The J gene is TRBJ1-2, the V gene TRBV3-1 (or the pseudogene TRBV3-2), with D possibly matching TRBD1 (5 bases). CDR1 and CDR2 (germline): LGHDT, YNNKEL (reference sequence). The CDR3 is 14 amino acids. The V end was cut by 2 bases, the J end by 6 bases, with 13 bases between.

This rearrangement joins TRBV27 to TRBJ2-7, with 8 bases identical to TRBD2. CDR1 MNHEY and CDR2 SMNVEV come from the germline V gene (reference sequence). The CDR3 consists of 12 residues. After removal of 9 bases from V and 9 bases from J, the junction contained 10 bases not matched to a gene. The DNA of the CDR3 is TGTGCCAGTAGGAGCGGGGGCCTGGCGCAGTACTTC. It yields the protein CASRSGGLAQYF.

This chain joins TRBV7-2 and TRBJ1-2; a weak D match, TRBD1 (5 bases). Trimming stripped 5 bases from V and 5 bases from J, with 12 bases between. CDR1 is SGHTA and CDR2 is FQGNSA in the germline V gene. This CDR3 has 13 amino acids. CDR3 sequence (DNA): TGTGCCAGCAGCAACCCCGGGGGTTATGGCTACACCTTC. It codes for CASSNPGGYGYTF.

The CDR3 is CVRNRQRRRNTIYF. The CDR3 region has the DNA TGTGTCAGAAACCGCCAGCGCCGACGAAACACCATATATTTT. The chain recombines TRBV7-5 with TRBJ1-3. TRBV7-5 is a pseudogene segment. The CDR3 runs 14 residues.

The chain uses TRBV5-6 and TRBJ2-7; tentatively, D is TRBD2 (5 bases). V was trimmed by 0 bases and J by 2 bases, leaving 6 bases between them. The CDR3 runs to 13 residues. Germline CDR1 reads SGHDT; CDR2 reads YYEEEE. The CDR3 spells CASSLGRAYEQYF. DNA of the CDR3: TGTGCCAGCAGCTTGGGGCGGGCCTACGAGCAGTACTTC.

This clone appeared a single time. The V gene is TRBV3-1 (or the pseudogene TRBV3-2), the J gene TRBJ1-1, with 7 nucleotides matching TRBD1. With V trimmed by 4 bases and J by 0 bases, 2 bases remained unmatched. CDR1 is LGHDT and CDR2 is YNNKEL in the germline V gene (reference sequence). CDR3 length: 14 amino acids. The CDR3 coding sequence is TGTGCCAGCAGCCCGGGACAGCTGAACACTGAAGCTTTCTTT. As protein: CASSPGQLNTEAFF.